These 26 T cell receptor beta chains share one sample of origin, sequenced in a study of Graves' ophthalmopathy and Graves' hyperthyroidism. Scientists amplified the TCR beta CDR3 regions from RNA transcripts. Second-round multiplex PCR came after first-round RT-PCR with HTBI primers. TCRdb processed the multiplex PCR reads anew with MiXCR; each CDR3 protein has one entry. The table records over a million distinct CDR3 sequences, around a third of them present only once. The sample consisted of peripheral blood or thyroid tissue (not recorded which). The receptors were sampled from an adult man with Graves' hyperthyroidism.

In this sample, this clonotype turned up many times. The chain combines TRBV7-2 with TRBJ2-7; D might be TRBD1 (6 bases). V shed 5 bases and J shed 2 bases, with 13 bases lying between them. CDR3 length: 14 amino acids. CDR1 is SGHTA, CDR2 FQGNSA, per germline. This chain's CDR3 is CASSRDRSAYEQYF. The DNA of the CDR3 is TGTGCCAGCAGCAGAGACAGGAGCGCCTACGAGCAGTACTTC.

In this sample, this clonotype turned up many times. One end of the junction is discordant with germline, which a read error may explain. The V gene is TRBV5-8, the J gene TRBJ2-5; 8 bases map to TRBD2. Per the germline V gene, CDR1 is SGHTS and CDR2 is YDEGEE. This CDR3 is built from 15 residues. Written as DNA, the CDR3 is TGCGCCAGCAGCCCCCGGACTAGCAGTCAAGAGACCCAGTACTTC. This encodes CASSPRTSSQETQYF.

This clonotype was seen many times. The chain joins TRBV7-2 to TRBJ1-5, with D tentatively TRBD1 (5 bases). V lost 2 bases and J lost 7, with 12 bases in between. CDR1 SGHTA and CDR2 FQGNSA come from the germline V gene. The CDR3 contains 14 residues. CDR3 DNA: TGTGCCAGCAGCTTAACTGGGTGGGGGCAGCCCCAGCATTTT. This codes for CASSLTGWGQPQHF.

The chain carries TRBV29-1 and TRBJ1-1; 9 bases agree with TRBD1. From germline, CDR1 is SQVTM and CDR2 ANQGSEA. V dropped 6 bases and J dropped 1; count of bases not matched to a gene: 6. The CDR3 has 14 residues. CDR3 DNA: TGCAGCGTCCCGAGGACAGGGGCGAACACTGAAGCTTTCTTT. It encodes CSVPRTGANTEAFF.

This clonotype was seen at least ten times. This sequence joins TRBV7-9 and TRBJ1-5; the D is unclear. The CDR3 spans 13 residues. Trimming pared 5 bases from V and 6 bases from J, leaving 11 bases between. The germline V gene encodes CDR1 SEHNR and CDR2 FQNEAQ (reference sequence). Here the CDR3 DNA reads TGTGCCAGCAGCCCCGGTTCGCGTCAGCCCCAGCATTTT. Amino acid sequence: CASSPGSRQPQHF.

The chain is built from TRBV10-3 and TRBJ1-6; TRBD1 agrees at 10 bases. Germline V CDR1 and CDR2: ENHRY, SYGVKD. The CDR3 sequence is 16 residues long. After removal of 0 bases from V and 5 bases from J, the junction contained 1 base not matched to a gene. The CDR3 region has the DNA TGTGCCATCAGTGAGTCTGGGACAGGGGATAATTCACCCCTCCACTTT. Its protein is CAISESGTGDNSPLHF.

This clonotype came up a few times. The chain employs TRBV12-3 or TRBV12-4 and TRBJ1-5, with D perhaps matching TRBD1 (5 bases). V shed 3 bases and J shed 3 bases, with 9 bases lying between them. This CDR3 has 14 amino acids. The CDR3 coding sequence is TGTGCCAGCAGTTTTGAGGGGTTCAATCAGCCCCAGCATTTT. Encoded protein: CASSFEGFNQPQHF.

This clonotype was observed a handful of times. The rearrangement joins TRBV6-1 to TRBJ1-5; 8 bases map to TRBD1. The CDR3 sequence is 18 residues long. The germline CDR1 and CDR2 sequences are MNHNS and SASEGT. Losses at the gene ends were 2 bases for V and 4 bases for J; bases not matched to a gene: 13. The CDR3 DNA reads as TGTGCCAGCAGTGAATTCGGCCCCGGCAGGGGGCTGAATCAGCCCCAGCATTTT. Amino acid sequence: CASSEFGPGRGLNQPQHF.

This clonotype was recorded at least ten times. The CDR3 protein is CASSLRGQHQPQHF. For the CDR3, the DNA is TGTGCCAGCAGTTTAAGGGGCCAGCATCAGCCCCAGCATTTT. V and J are TRBV12-3 or TRBV12-4 and TRBJ1-5; D is perhaps TRBD1 (5 bases). The CDR3 consists of 14 residues. V gave up 2 bases and J gave up 5 bases, with 10 bases separating them.

This clonotype was seen once. V and J are TRBV12-3 or TRBV12-4 and TRBJ2-7; 9 nucleotides match TRBD1. This CDR3 is 14 amino acids long. Germline trimming cut 5 bases from V and 6 bases from J; bases unmatched to any gene: 8. The CDR3: CASSPGTGYSEQYF. The DNA for the CDR3 is TGTGCCAGCAGTCCAGGGACAGGGTATTCCGAGCAGTACTTC.

The chain joins TRBV12-3 or TRBV12-4 to TRBJ1-5, with D tentatively TRBD1 (5 bases). Trimming stripped 5 bases from V and 1 base from J, with 12 bases between. The CDR3 spans 15 residues. The CDR3 bases are TGTGCCAGCAGTCCCCGGGACGGAAGCAATCAGCCCCAGCATTTT. This sequence encodes CASSPRDGSNQPQHF.

This clonotype turned up a few times. The chain carries TRBV19 and TRBJ1-4; TRBD1 matches at 9 bases. The germline V gene has CDR1 LNHDA and CDR2 SQIVND (reference sequence). This CDR3 comprises 12 residues. V was clipped by 10 bases and J by 7 bases; unmatched bases: 4. The chain's CDR3 is CAKRTGVEKLFF. CDR3 DNA: TGTGCCAAGAGGACAGGGGTTGAAAAACTGTTTTTT.

This clonotype appeared many times. The CDR3 is CASSQVRTLLYF. The CDR3, as DNA: TGTGCCAGCAGCCAAGTTCGGACCCTATTATATTTT. The chain recombines TRBV14 with TRBJ1-3; D uncertain. Trimming stripped 1 base from V and 14 bases from J, with 12 bases between. The CDR3 runs 12 residues. Germline CDR1 and CDR2: SGHDN and FVKESK.

This clonotype was observed a few times. The rearrangement links TRBV7-8 to TRBJ2-7; D uncertain. Germline CDR1 is SGHVS and CDR2 is FQNEAQ. Trimming cost V 3 bases and J 7 bases, with 22 bases left between them. The CDR3 extends over 16 amino acids. The CDR3 sequence is CASSFLRWIDDLEQYF. CDR3 coding DNA: TGTGCCAGCAGCTTCCTTCGGTGGATCGACGACTTGGAGCAGTACTTC.

The chain couples TRBV10-3 to TRBJ1-1, with TRBD1 matching 11 bases. V trimming: 3 bases; J trimming: 0 bases; junction bases outside the gene matches: 24. From germline, CDR1 is ENHRY and CDR2 SYGVKD. CDR3 length: 23 amino acids. This CDR3 reads CAISDEDRGRLQAKRQMNTEAFF. CDR3 DNA sequence: TGTGCCATCAGTGATGAGGACAGGGGGCGACTTCAGGCAAAAAGGCAAATGAACACTGAAGCTTTCTTT.

Comments on this clonotype: With a much larger clone just one base away, this may be a read error. The chain joins TRBV11-2 to TRBJ2-7; 11 bases line up with TRBD2. The CDR3 runs 16 residues. Trimming removed 5 bases from V and 0 bases from J; junction bases left unmatched: 6. Germline V gives CDR1 SGHAT, CDR2 FQNNGV. In nucleotides, the CDR3 is TGTGCCAGCAGCCGTGCGGGACTAGCGGACTCCTACGAGCAGTACTTC. This gives the protein CASSRAGLADSYEQYF.

The chain recombines TRBV9 with TRBJ2-7, with TRBD1 identical over 9 bases. The junction had 4 bases not matched to a gene; V was cut back by 0 bases and J by 9 bases. The CDR3 extends over 13 amino acids. In germline, CDR1 is SGDLS, CDR2 YYNGEE. The CDR3: CASSVETGGGQYF. The DNA for the CDR3 is TGTGCCAGCAGCGTAGAGACAGGGGGAGGGCAGTACTTC.

With respect to this clonotype: A junction end diverges from the germline sequence, so it may reflect a read error. The rearrangement joins TRBV20-1 to TRBJ2-7; 10 bases are shared with TRBD1. The CDR3 spans 13 residues. Germline-derived CDR1 and CDR2 are DFQATT and SNEGSKA (reference sequence). CDR3 bases: TGCAGTGCACGGGACAGGGGTTTCGGGGAGCTGTACTTC. It yields the protein CSARDRGFGELYF.

There are many counts of this clonotype. The chain recombines TRBV11-1 with TRBJ2-6; 7 bases agree with TRBD2. The germline CDR1 and CDR2 sequences are SGHAT and FQDESV (reference sequence). The CDR3 spans 16 residues. Trimming cost V 3 bases and J 0 bases; bases outside gene matches: 2. The CDR3 reads CASSLERDSGANVLTF. CDR3 DNA: TGTGCCAGCAGCTTGGAGCGGGACTCTGGGGCCAACGTCCTGACTTTC.

Notes on this clonotype: The CDR3 carries no conserved terminal phenylalanine or tryptophan, so it likely arises from a read error. V usage is TRBV19 and J usage is TRBJ1-2, with D maybe TRBD1 (5 bases). V shed 1 base and J shed 8 bases, with 17 bases lying between them. The CDR3 contains 15 residues. Germline loops: CDR1 LNHDA, CDR2 SQIVND (reference sequence). Here the CDR3 reads CASSIGGGDGYGYTL. In DNA form, the CDR3 reads TGTGCCAGTAGTATAGGGGGCGGCGACGGTTACGGCTACACCCTC.

This clonotype has ten or more counts. The chain joins TRBV11-1 to TRBJ2-5, with 7 bases fitting TRBD1. CDR1 is SGHAT and CDR2 is FQDESV in the germline V gene (reference sequence). The CDR3 is 14 amino acids. Trimming cost V 6 bases and J 1 base; bases outside gene matches: 5. CDR3: CASSPEGAQETQYF. CDR3 coding DNA: TGTGCCAGCAGTCCCGAGGGGGCCCAAGAGACCCAGTACTTC.

This clonotype was detected a few times. The chain has TRBV10-1 and TRBJ1-2, with D hard to call. Germline CDR1 WNHNN, CDR2 SYGVQD (reference sequence). This CDR3 is built from 14 residues. V was pared by 11 bases and J by 1 base, with 17 bases between. As DNA, the CDR3 is TGCGCCGTCAGTCCGAGGAGAAGTAACTATGGCTACACCTTC. Translated: CAVSPRRSNYGYTF.

The rearrangement joins TRBV29-1 to TRBJ2-5, with 7 nucleotides matching TRBD1. The junction had 10 bases not matched to a gene; V was cut back by 7 bases and J by 2 bases. Germline CDR1 is SQVTM and CDR2 is ANQGSEA. The CDR3 contains 14 residues. CDR3 amino acids: CSALQGVGQETQYF. The CDR3 bases are TGCAGCGCGCTGCAGGGGGTTGGGCAAGAGACCCAGTACTTC.

J is TRBJ1-1 and V is TRBV14; maybe TRBD1 (5 bases). Germline-derived CDR1 and CDR2 are SGHDN and FVKESK. The ends were cut back, 4 bases at V and 1 base at J, with 16 bases in the middle. The CDR3 spans 16 residues. In nucleotides, the CDR3 is TGTGCCAGCAGCCGTAGGCGGGGGGAGAGGAACACTGAAGCTTTCTTT. It yields the protein CASSRRRGERNTEAFF.

This clonotype was observed at least ten times. The chain links TRBV14 to TRBJ1-2; D ambiguous. Germline V CDR1 and CDR2: SGHDN, FVKESK. The CDR3 is 15 amino acids. V lost 6 bases and J lost 1, with 15 bases in between. CDR3 sequence: CASSWRHDHNYGYTF. In DNA form, the CDR3 reads TGTGCCAGCAGTTGGCGACACGATCATAACTATGGCTACACCTTC.

CDR3 sequence reads: CATSDPGQGARNQPQHF. The CDR3 nucleotides are TGTGCCACCAGTGATCCGGGACAGGGGGCCCGCAATCAGCCCCAGCATTTT. The rearrangement uses TRBV24-1 and TRBJ1-5, with TRBD1 identical over 12 bases. Looked up from germline, CDR1 is KGHDR and CDR2 is SFDVKD. The CDR3 has 17 residues. The V segment lost 3 bases and the J segment 2 bases; nucleotides outside the gene matches: 4.